Shown below are 6 T cell receptor beta chains from a single sample sequenced in a study of shared clonotypes between healthy human individuals. Sequenced by immunoSEQ multiplex PCR; TCRdb stores in-frame clones only, minus some. The repertoire consists of millions of clones, with approximately 95% occurring once and the leading ten covering roughly 0.13%. Sequenced material: naive CD4+ T cells sorted from blood. The subset was: CD45RA+ positively selected. The receptors come from a man aged 18 to 35 in good health.

The V gene is TRBV5-4, the J gene TRBJ2-1; D uncertain. The CDR3 covers 9 residues. Trimming removed 6 bases from V and 9 bases from J, with 4 bases in between. Per germline, CDR1 SGHNT and CDR2 YYREEE (reference sequence). As DNA, the CDR3 is TGTGCCAGCAAGCGTGAGCAGTTCTTC. Translation: CASKREQFF. Full variable domain (outside the CDR3, taken from reference TRBV5-4 and TRBJ2-1): ETGVTQSPTHLIKTRGQQVTLRCSSQSGHNTVSWYQQALGQGPQFIFQYYREEENGRGNFPPRFSGLQFPNYSSELNVNALELDDSALYLCASKREQFFGPGTRLTVL.

Remarks on this clone: This specimen includes other DNA sequences encoding the same CDR3. The DNA of the CDR3 is TGTGCCAGCAGCCCGGGGGCCAACGTCCTGACTTTC. This gives the protein CASSPGANVLTF. The chain uses TRBV9 and TRBJ2-6, with unresolved D. V shed 4 bases and J shed 4 bases, with 3 bases lying between them. CDR3 length: 12 amino acids. In germline, CDR1 is SGDLS, CDR2 YYNGEE.

The V gene is TRBV10-3, the J gene TRBJ1-1, with 12 nucleotides matching TRBD1. Germline lookup yields CDR1 ENHRY and CDR2 SYGVKD. The CDR3 loop spans 16 amino acids. V lost 5 bases and J lost 0; bases outside the gene matches: 4. The CDR3 DNA follows: TGTGCCATCAGTCCCGGGACAGGGGGCATGAACACTGAAGCTTTCTTT. Translating gives CAISPGTGGMNTEAFF.

The chain links TRBV2 to TRBJ2-2; possible D gene TRBD2, 6 bases. The germline V and J ends were trimmed by 0 bases and 15 bases, with 17 bases remaining between them. CDR3 length: 14 residues. Germline V gene sequence: CDR1 SNHLY, CDR2 FYNNEI. CDR3 DNA sequence: TGTGCCAGCAGTGAAGCGCTTCGGGGAGGAGCTGTGTTTTTT. This encodes CASSEALRGGAVFF.

The chain combines TRBV6-5 with TRBJ2-4; 8 nucleotides line up with TRBD1. J lost 5 bases, V lost 5 bases, and 5 bases had no gene match. This CDR3 region has 14 residues. The germline V gene has CDR1 MNHEY and CDR2 SVGAGI. In nucleotides, the CDR3 is TGTGCCAGCAGTCGACAGGGGTCCGAAAACATTCAGTACTTC. Residues: CASSRQGSENIQYF.

The chain links TRBV6-1 to TRBJ2-3, with 11 bases aligning to TRBD2. V trimming: 4 bases; J trimming: 2 bases; junction bases outside the gene matches: 5. Germline V CDR1 and CDR2: MNHNS, SASEGT. The CDR3 runs 16 residues. CDR3 DNA sequence: TGTGCCAGCAGTGGGACTAGCGGGTACTACACAGATACGCAGTATTTT. Its translation: CASSGTSGYYTDTQYF.